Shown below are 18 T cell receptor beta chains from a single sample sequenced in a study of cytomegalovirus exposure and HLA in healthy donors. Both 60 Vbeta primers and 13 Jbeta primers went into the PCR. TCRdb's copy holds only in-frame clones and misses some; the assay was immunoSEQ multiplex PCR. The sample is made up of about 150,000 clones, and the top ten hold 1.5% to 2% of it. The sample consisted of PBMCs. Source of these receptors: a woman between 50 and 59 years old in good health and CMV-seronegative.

The CDR3 DNA reads TGCGCCAGCAGCCGGGCCCTGGGGGGGTGGGCTTTCTTT. It yields the protein CASSRALGGWAFF. J is TRBJ1-1 and V is TRBV4-1, with D tentatively TRBD1 (5 bases). The CDR3 extends over 13 amino acids. CDR1 and CDR2 from the germline V gene are MGHRA and YSYEKL. V was trimmed by 4 bases and J by 11 bases, leaving 17 bases between them.

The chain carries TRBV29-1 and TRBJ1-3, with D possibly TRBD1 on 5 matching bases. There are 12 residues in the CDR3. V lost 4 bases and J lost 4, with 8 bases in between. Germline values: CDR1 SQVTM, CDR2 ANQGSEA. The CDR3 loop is CSVVTVGNTIYF. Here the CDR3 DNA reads TGCAGCGTTGTGACAGTCGGAAACACCATATATTTT.

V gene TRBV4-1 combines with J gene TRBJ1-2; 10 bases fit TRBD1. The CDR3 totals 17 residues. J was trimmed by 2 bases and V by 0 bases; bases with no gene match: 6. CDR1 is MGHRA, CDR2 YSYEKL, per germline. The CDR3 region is CASSQDRGQGVNYGYTF. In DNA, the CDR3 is TGCGCCAGCAGCCAAGATAGAGGACAGGGGGTGAACTATGGCTACACCTTC.

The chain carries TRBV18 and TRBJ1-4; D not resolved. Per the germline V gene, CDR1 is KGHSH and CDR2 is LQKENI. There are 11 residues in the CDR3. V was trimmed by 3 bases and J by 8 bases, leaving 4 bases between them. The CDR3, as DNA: TGTGCCAGCTCACCGGAGGAAAAACTGTTTTTT. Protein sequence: CASSPEEKLFF.

CDR3 amino acids: CASTFTKETFEQYF. DNA for the CDR3: TGTGCCAGCACCTTCACGAAAGAGACTTTCGAGCAGTACTTC. The chain is built from TRBV7-2 and TRBJ2-7; D is uncertain. Germline V lookup: CDR1 SGHTA, CDR2 FQGNSA. Trimming shortened V by 7 bases and J by 6 bases, and 19 bases separated the two germline ends. The CDR3 runs 14 residues.

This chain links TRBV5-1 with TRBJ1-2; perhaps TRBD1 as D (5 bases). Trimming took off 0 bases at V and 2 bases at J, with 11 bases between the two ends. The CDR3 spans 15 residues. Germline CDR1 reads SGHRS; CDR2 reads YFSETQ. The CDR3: CASSLGQGINYGYTF. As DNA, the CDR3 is TGCGCCAGCAGCTTGGGCCAGGGCATCAACTATGGCTACACCTTC.

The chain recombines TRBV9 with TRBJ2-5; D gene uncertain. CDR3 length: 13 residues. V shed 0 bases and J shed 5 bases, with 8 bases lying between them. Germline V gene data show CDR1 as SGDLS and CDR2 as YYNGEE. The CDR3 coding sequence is TGTGCCAGCAGCGTAGACTGGTGGGAGACCCAGTACTTC. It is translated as CASSVDWWETQYF.

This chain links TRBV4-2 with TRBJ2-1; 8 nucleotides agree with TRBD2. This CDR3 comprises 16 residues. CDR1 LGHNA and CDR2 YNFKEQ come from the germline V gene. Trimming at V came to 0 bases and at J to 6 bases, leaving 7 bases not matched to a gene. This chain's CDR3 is CASSQEAGVSGNEQFF. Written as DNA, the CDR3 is TGTGCCAGCAGCCAAGAAGCGGGGGTTAGTGGCAATGAGCAGTTCTTC.

Here the CDR3 DNA reads TGTGCCAGCAGTTTAGACCCATCCCGAGGGGATACGCAGTATTTT. Amino acids: CASSLDPSRGDTQYF. This chain joins TRBV28 and TRBJ2-3; perhaps TRBD2 as D (5 bases). Germline V gives CDR1 MDHEN, CDR2 SYDVKM. The germline V and J ends were trimmed by 2 bases and 6 bases, with 15 bases remaining between them. This CDR3 comprises 15 residues.

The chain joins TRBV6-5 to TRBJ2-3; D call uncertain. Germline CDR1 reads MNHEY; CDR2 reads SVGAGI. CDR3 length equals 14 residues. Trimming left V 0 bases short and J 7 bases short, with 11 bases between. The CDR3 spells CASSYSRSAHTQYF. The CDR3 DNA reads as TGTGCCAGCAGTTACTCCCGGAGCGCCCATACGCAGTATTTT.

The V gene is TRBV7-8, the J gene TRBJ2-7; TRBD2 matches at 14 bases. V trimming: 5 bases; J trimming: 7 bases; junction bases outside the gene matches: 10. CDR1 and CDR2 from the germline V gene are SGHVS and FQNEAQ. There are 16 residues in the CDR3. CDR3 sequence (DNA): TGTGCCAGCAGCCTTTGGACTAGCGGGGGGATCAGTGAGCAGTACTTC. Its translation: CASSLWTSGGISEQYF.

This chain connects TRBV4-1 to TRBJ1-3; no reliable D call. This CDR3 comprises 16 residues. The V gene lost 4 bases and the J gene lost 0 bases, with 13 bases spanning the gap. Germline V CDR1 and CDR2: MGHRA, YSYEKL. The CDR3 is CASSPRWAISGNTIYF. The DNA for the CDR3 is TGCGCCAGCAGCCCCCGATGGGCGATCTCTGGAAACACCATATATTTT.

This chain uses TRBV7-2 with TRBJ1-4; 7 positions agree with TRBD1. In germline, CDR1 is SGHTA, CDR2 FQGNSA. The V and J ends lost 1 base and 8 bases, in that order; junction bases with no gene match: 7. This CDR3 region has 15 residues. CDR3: CASSLETGFREKLFF. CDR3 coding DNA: TGTGCCAGCAGCTTAGAGACAGGGTTTCGAGAAAAACTGTTTTTT.

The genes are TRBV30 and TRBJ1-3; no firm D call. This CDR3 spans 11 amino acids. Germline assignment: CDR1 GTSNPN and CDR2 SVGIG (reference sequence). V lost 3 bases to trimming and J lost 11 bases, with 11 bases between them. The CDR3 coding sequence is TGTGCCTGGAGAACAGAGAATCCCATATATTTT. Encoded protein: CAWRTENPIYF. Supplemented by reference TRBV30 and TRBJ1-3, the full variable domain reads SQTIHQWPATLVQPVGSPLSLECTVEGTSNPNLYWYRQAAGRGLQLLFYSVGIGQISSEVPQNLSASRPQDRQFILSSKKLLLSDSGFYLCAWRTENPIYFGEGSWLTVV.

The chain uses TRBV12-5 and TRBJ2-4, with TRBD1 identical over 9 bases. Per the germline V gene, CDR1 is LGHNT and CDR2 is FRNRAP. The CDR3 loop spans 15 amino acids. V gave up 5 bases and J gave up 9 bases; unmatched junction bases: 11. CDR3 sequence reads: CASGISPGQGSIQYF. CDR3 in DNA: TGTGCTAGTGGTATTTCCCCTGGACAGGGGAGCATTCAGTACTTC.

CDR3 residues: CAWRAGLADNEQFF. The CDR3 coding sequence is TGTGCCTGGAGGGCAGGACTAGCGGACAATGAGCAGTTCTTC. The rearrangement links TRBV30 to TRBJ2-1; TRBD2 matches at 10 bases. This CDR3 comprises 14 residues. The V gene end was trimmed by 3 bases and the J gene end by 5 bases; junction bases not matched to a gene: 4. Germline V gene data show CDR1 as GTSNPN and CDR2 as SVGIG (reference sequence).

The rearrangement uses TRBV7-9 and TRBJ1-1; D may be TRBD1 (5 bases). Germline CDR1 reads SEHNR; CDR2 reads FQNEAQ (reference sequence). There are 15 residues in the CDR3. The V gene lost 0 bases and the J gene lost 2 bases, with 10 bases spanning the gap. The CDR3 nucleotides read TGTGCCAGCAGCTTAGCCTACAGGAGTAACACTGAAGCTTTCTTT. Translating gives CASSLAYRSNTEAFF. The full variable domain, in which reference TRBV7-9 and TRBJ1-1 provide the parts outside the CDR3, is DTGVSQNPRHKITKRGQNVTFRCDPISEHNRLYWYRQTLGQGPEFLTYFQNEAQLEKSRLLSDRFSAERPKGSFSTLEIQRTEQGDSAMYLCASSLAYRSNTEAFFGQGTRLTVV.

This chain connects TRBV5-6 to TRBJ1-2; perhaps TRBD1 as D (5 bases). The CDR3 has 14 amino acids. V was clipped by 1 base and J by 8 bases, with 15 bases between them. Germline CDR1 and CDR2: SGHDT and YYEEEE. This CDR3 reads CASSLSATRGGYTF. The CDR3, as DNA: TGTGCCAGCAGCTTGTCGGCAACCCGGGGGGGCTACACCTTC.